This is a list of T cell receptor beta chains from one sample in a study of breast tumors, draining lymph nodes, adjacent tissues. One entry per CDR3 protein results from TCRdb running MiXCR on the multiplex PCR reads. The table shows a few hundred thousand distinct CDR3 sequences, with less than 40% occurring only once. Sequencing used axillary lymph node tissue. Receptors were obtained from a female donor with breast cancer. Some clones in this sample may be carry-over from other donors' samples. CDR3s include the opening cysteine and the closing phenylalanine or tryptophan. The D gene is left open where the match is weak. Only part of the rows carry a size: once, few, many, or a class if the clone is expanded.

>TRBV10-2|NA|TRBJ2-4|NA
TGCGCCAGCAGTGAGTCTCAATTAGCCAAAAACATTCAGTACTTC
CASSESQLAKNIQYF
>TRBV12-5|NA|TRBJ2-1|many
TGTGCTAGTGGTGGTTTGAGCTCCTACAATGAGCAGTTCTTC
CASGGLSSYNEQFF
>TRBV6-1|NA|TRBJ1-2|NA
TGTGCCAGCAGTGACCATGTTGCGGGGGCCAATAACTATGGCTACACCTTC
CASSDHVAGANNYGYTF
>TRBV7-2|TRBD1|TRBJ2-5|many
TGTGCCAGCAGCTTGAGGATCGGGGCAGGGGGCGGAGAGCCCCAGTACTTC
CASSLRIGAGGGEPQYF
>TRBV29-1|TRBD1|TRBJ1-2|few
TGCAGCGTTGAAAGTATTCTCGTCGATGGGACAGAAGTCAACTATGGCTACACCTTC
CSVESILVDGTEVNYGYTF
>TRBV24-1|TRBD1|TRBJ1-5|NA
TGTGCTAGTTATACAGGGGCGAATAGCAATCAGCCCCAGCATTTT
CASYTGANSNQPQHF
>TRBV28|TRBD1|TRBJ2-7|NA
TGTGCCAGCAGTACCGGACAGGGAGTCTACGAGCAGTACTTC
CASSTGQGVYEQYF
>TRBV20-1|NA|TRBJ1-2|many
TGCAGTGCTACCCGGGACGGTAACTATGGCTACACCTTC
CSATRDGNYGYTF
>TRBV11-3|NA|TRBJ2-2|many
TGTGCCAGCAGCTTAGATTGGGAGTTCGGGGAGCTGTTTTTT
CASSLDWEFGELFF
>TRBV4-3|NA|TRBJ2-7|many
TGCGCCAGCAGCAAAGAATTCAACTACGAGCAGTACTTC
CASSKEFNYEQYF
>TRBV5-8|TRBD2|TRBJ2-5|many
TGTGCCAGCAGTTTCAGCGGGGCCCTCCAAGAGACCCAGTACTTC
CASSFSGALQETQYF
>TRBV19|NA|TRBJ2-5|many
TGTGCCAGTAGGCGGGTGGGAGAGACCCAGTACTTC
CASRRVGETQYF
>TRBV25-1|NA|TRBJ1-3|NA
TGTGCCAGCAGCAAGACAGGAAACACCATATATTTT
CASSKTGNTIYF
>TRBV10-3|NA|TRBJ1-1|once
TGTGCCATCAGTGAGTCAGCGGAAGCTTTCTTT
CAISESAEAFF
>TRBV28|NA|TRBJ1-6|NA
TGTGCCAGCAGTTTATCCCAGGGATTTAGTTCACCCCTCCACTTT
CASSLSQGFSSPLHF
>TRBV12-3/TRBV12-4|NA|TRBJ1-2|once
TGTGCCAGCAGTCACAGGAGAGGCTACACCTTC
CASSHRRGYTF
>TRBV10-3|NA|TRBJ1-2|many
TGTGCCATCAGTGAGTCAACAGGGACGTACTATGGCTACACCTTC
CAISESTGTYYGYTF
>TRBV18|NA|TRBJ2-6|many
TGTGCCAGCTCACCGCAGACTAGGCCGGGGGCCAACGTCCTGACTTTC
CASSPQTRPGANVLTF
>TRBV7-3|NA|TRBJ2-2|many
TGTGCCAGCAGCTCAGGACTCACCGGGGAGCTGTTTTTT
CASSSGLTGELFF
>TRBV7-2|TRBD1|TRBJ1-6|NA
TGTGCCAGCAGTGCTAGTCAGGGGGCGCTTAATTCACCCCTCCACTTT
CASSASQGALNSPLHF
>TRBV7-9|NA|TRBJ1-2|NA
TGTGCCAGCAGTCGTAGCGGGGGCTACACCTTC
CASSRSGGYTF
>TRBV7-2|NA|TRBJ2-3|many
TGTGCCAGCAGCTTAAATCCGGGTGCAGATACGCAGTATTTT
CASSLNPGADTQYF
>TRBV6-4|NA|TRBJ1-6|few
TGTGCCAGCTCCTATAATTCACCCCTCCACTTT
CASSYNSPLHF
>TRBV5-1|NA|TRBJ1-5|NA
TGCGCCAGCAGTAGGACCGAGGGCAATCACCCCCAGCATTTT
CASSRTEGNHPQHF
>TRBV18|TRBD2|TRBJ2-1|NA
TGTGCCAGCTCGCTCGGGACTAGCGGGTCCTACAATGAGCAGTTCTTC
CASSLGTSGSYNEQFF
>TRBV12-3/TRBV12-4|NA|TRBJ2-6|many
TGTGCCAGCACCTCGACCGGTTCTGGGGCCAACGTCCTGACTTTC
CASTSTGSGANVLTF
>TRBV20-1|NA|TRBJ2-3|many
TGCAGTGCTAAGTTTGTTGATACGCAGTATTTT
CSAKFVDTQYF
>TRBV5-4|TRBD2|TRBJ2-5|many
TGTGCCAGCAGCTTGACTAGCGGTCCCGGTGAGACCCAGTACTTC
CASSLTSGPGETQYF
>TRBV5-4|NA|TRBJ2-5|NA
TGTGTCAGCAGTTCCGGGGGCGAGACCCAGTACTTC
CVSSSGGETQYF